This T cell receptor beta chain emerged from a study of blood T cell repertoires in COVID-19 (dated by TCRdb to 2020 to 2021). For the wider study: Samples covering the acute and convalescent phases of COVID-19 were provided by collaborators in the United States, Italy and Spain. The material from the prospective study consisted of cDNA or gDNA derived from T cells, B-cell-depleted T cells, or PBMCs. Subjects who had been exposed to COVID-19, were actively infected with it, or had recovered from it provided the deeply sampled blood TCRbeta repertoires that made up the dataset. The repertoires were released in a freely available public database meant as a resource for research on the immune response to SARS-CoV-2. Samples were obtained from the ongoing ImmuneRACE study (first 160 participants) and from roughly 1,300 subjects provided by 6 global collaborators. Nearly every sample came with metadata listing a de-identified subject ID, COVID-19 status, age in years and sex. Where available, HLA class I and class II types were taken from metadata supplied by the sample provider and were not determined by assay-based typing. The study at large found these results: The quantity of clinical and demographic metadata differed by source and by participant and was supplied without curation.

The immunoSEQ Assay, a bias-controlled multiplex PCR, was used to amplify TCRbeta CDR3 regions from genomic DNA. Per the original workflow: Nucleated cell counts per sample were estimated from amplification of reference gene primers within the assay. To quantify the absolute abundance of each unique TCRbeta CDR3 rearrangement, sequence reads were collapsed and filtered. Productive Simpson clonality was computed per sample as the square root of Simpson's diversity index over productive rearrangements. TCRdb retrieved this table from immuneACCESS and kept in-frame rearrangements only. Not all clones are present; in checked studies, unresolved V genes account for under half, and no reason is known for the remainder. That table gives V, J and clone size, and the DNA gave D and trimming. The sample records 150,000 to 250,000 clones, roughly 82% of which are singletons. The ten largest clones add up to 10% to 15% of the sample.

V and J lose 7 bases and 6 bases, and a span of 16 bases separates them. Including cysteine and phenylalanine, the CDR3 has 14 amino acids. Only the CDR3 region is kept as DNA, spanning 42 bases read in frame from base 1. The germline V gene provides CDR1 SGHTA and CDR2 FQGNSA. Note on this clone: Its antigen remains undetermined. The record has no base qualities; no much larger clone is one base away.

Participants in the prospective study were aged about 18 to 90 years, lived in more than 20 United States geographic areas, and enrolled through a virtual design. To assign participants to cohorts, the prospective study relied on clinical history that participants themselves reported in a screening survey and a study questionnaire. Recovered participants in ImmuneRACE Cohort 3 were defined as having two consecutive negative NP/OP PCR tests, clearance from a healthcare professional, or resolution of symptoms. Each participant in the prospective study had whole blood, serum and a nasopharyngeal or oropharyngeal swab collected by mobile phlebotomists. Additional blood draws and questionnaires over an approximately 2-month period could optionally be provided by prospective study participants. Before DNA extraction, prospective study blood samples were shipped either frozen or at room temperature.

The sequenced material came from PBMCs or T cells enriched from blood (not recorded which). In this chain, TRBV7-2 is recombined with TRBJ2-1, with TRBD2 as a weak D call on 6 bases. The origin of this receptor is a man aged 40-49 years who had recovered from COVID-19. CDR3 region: CASIGGWALNEQFF. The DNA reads TGTGCCAGCATCGGAGGGTGGGCTCTCAATGAGCAGTTCTTC. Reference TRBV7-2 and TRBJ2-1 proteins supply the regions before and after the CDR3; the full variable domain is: GAGVSQSPSNKVTEKGKDVELRCDPISGHTALYWYRQSLGQGLEFLIYFQGNSAPDKSGLPSDRFSAERTGGSVSTLTIQRTQQEDSAVYLCASIGGWALNEQFFGPGTRLTVL.